The next 10 T cell receptor beta chains were all read from a single sample in a study of T cell responses to AZD1222 COVID-19 vaccine. The protocol was immunoSEQ multiplex PCR, while the TCRdb copy is restricted to in-frame clones and leaves out a portion. The sample gives about 35,000 clones, approximately 86% of which show up once; 5.5% to 7.5% is in the top ten. Here the sequenced sample was peripheral blood, taken on day 0 of AZD1222 vaccination. These receptors originate from an adult in good health.

Turning to this clone: The sample has other DNA sequences that encode this CDR3 too. The genes are TRBV6-5 and TRBJ1-6; no clear D gene. The CDR3 runs 12 residues. Germline CDR1 and CDR2: MNHEY and SVGAGI. Trimming pared 8 bases from V and 7 bases from J, leaving 9 bases between. The CDR3 DNA reads TGTGCCAGCTCCTCATTGAATTCACCCCTCCACTTT. Translation: CASSSLNSPLHF.

The rearrangement links TRBV21-1 to TRBJ2-4; the table's TRBD2 call for D was not verified on the DNA. TRBV21-1 is labeled a pseudogene. The CDR3 has 20 amino acids. In DNA form, the CDR3 reads TGTGCCAGCAGCACGTCATTTGGGACTAGCGGGAGGGCCGGGGAAAACATTCAGTACTTC. Amino acids: CASSTSFGTSGRAGENIQYF.

As for this clone: Germline and junction disagree at one end, which may indicate a read error. As DNA, the CDR3 is TGTGCTAGCAGCGGGGGGGCAAAGACCCAGTACTTC. This encodes CASSGGAKTQYF. This chain connects TRBV7-7 to TRBJ2-5; 10 nucleotides align to TRBD2. In germline, CDR1 is SSHAT, CDR2 FNYEAQ (reference sequence). CDR3 length equals 12 residues.

This clone was found once. This chain uses TRBV28 with TRBJ1-3; D remains ambiguous. The germline V gene has CDR1 MDHEN and CDR2 SYDVKM. V lost 3 bases to trimming and J lost 0 bases, with 15 bases between them. The length of the CDR3 is 17 residues. The CDR3 bases are TGTGCCAGCAGTTTCCCTACGAGGAAAGGCTCTGGAAACACCATATATTTT. It is translated as CASSFPTRKGSGNTIYF.

The chain has TRBV4-1 and TRBJ2-3; D possibly corresponds to TRBD1 (5 bases). CDR1 is MGHRA, CDR2 YSYEKL, per germline. Trimming took 0 bases from V and 1 from J, leaving 14 bases between them. This CDR3 contains 17 residues. The chain's CDR3 is CASSQDRRVTRTDTQYF. CDR3 sequence (DNA): TGCGCCAGCAGCCAAGATCGCAGGGTGACCCGCACAGATACGCAGTATTTT.

V and J are TRBV6-6 and TRBJ2-2, with 11 positions matching TRBD2. Losses at the gene ends were 6 bases for V and 5 bases for J; bases not matched to a gene: 5. This CDR3 region has 15 residues. Per the germline V gene, CDR1 is MNHNY and CDR2 is SVGAGI (reference sequence). This CDR3 is CASSLLAGETGELFF. CDR3 nucleotide sequence: TGTGCCAGCAGCCTACTAGCGGGGGAAACCGGGGAGCTGTTTTTT.

The chain recombines TRBV4-2 with TRBJ2-1; 8 nucleotides match TRBD2. CDR3 length: 16 residues. Germline lookup yields CDR1 LGHNA and CDR2 YNFKEQ. J was trimmed by 2 bases and V by 1 base; bases with no gene match: 4. CDR3 in DNA: TGTGCCAGCAGCCAAGCCCCGGGGGGGCCCTACAATGAGCAGTTCTTC. Its translation is CASSQAPGGPYNEQFF.

V usage is TRBV5-1 and J usage is TRBJ1-6, with D uncertain. From germline, CDR1 is SGHRS and CDR2 YFSETQ. The germline V and J ends were trimmed by 5 bases and 4 bases, with 16 bases remaining between them. The CDR3 contains 16 residues. The CDR3 sequence: CASSPNQQIYNSPLHF. Here the CDR3 DNA reads TGCGCCAGCAGTCCTAACCAACAGATATATAATTCACCCCTCCACTTT.

This chain connects TRBV5-5 to TRBJ1-2; 9 positions agree with TRBD1. J lost 3 bases, V lost 4 bases, and 10 bases had no gene match. The CDR3 covers 16 residues. CDR1 SGHKS and CDR2 YYEKEE come from the germline V gene (reference sequence). CDR3 DNA: TGTGCCAGCAGCGAGACCGGGACAGGGTACCACTATGGCTACACCTTC. Translation: CASSETGTGYHYGYTF. Variable domain in full (rest from reference TRBV5-5 and TRBJ1-2): DAGVTQSPTHLIKTRGQQVTLRCSPISGHKSVSWYQQVLGQGPQFIFQYYEKEERGRGNFPDRFSARQFPNYSSELNVNALLLGDSALYLCASSETGTGYHYGYTFGSGTRLTVV.

This chain links TRBV5-1 with TRBJ1-4; tentative D call: TRBD1 (6 bases). V was cut by 4 bases and J by 5 bases, with 12 bases left in between. The CDR3 is 14 amino acids. Germline CDR1 SGHRS, CDR2 YFSETQ. Here the CDR3 reads CASSGGTLNEKLFF. Written as DNA, the CDR3 is TGCGCCAGCAGCGGCGGGACACTGAATGAAAAACTGTTTTTT.